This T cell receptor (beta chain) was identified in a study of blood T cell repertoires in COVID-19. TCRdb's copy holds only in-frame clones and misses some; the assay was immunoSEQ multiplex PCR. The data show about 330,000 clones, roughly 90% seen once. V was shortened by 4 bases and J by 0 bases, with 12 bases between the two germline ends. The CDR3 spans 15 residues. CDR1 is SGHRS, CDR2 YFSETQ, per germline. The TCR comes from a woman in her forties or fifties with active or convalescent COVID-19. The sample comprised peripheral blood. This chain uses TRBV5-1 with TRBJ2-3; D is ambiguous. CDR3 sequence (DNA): TGCGCCAGCAGCCCCGCCGCGAGAAGCACAGATACGCAGTATTTT. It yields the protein CASSPAARSTDTQYF.